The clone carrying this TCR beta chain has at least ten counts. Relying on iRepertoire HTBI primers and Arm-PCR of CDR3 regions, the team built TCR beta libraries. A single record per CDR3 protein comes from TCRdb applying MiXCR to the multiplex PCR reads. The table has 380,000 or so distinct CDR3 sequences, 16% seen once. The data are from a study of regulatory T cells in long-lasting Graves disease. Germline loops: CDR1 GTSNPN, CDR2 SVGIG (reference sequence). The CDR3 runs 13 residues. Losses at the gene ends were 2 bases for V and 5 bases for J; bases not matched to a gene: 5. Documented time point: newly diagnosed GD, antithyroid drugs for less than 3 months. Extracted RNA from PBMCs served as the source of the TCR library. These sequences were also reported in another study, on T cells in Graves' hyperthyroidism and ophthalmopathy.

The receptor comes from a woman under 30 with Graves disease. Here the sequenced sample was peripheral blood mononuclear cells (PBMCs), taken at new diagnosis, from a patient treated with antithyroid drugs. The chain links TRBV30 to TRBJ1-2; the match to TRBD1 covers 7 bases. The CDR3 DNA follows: TGTGCCTGGAGTAAGGGGGCGCAATATGGCTACACCTTC. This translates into CAWSKGAQYGYTF. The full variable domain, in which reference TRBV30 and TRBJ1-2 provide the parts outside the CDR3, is SQTIHQWPATLVQPVGSPLSLECTVEGTSNPNLYWYRQAAGRGLQLLFYSVGIGQISSEVPQNLSASRPQDRQFILSSKKLLLSDSGFYLCAWSKGAQYGYTFGSGTRLTVV.